Listed below are T cell receptor beta chains from one sample, sequenced in a study of blood T cell repertoires in COVID-19. The table came from immunoSEQ multiplex PCR; TCRdb's copy has only in-frame clones and leaves some out. The sample consists of around 480,000 clones, roughly nine tenths of them appearing once. The sample consisted of PBMCs or T cells enriched from blood (not recorded which). Receptors originate from a woman aged 18-30 years who had recovered from COVID-19. Each CDR3 is given with its conserved first and last residue. The D gene is left open where the match is weak. Clone size is not always given. Where it is, it says once, few, many or a class for expanded clones.

V gene	clone size	J gene	D gene	CDR3 DNA	CDR3 protein
TRBV3-1/TRBV3-2	NA	TRBJ1-5	TRBD1	TGTGCCAGCAGCCAAGATCCAGGGGGCGGGGAGCCCCAGCATTTT	CASSQDPGGGEPQHF
TRBV3-1/TRBV3-2	NA	TRBJ2-7	NA	TGTGCCAGCAGCCAAGGACTGACGAGCTCCTACGAGCAGTACTTC	CASSQGLTSSYEQYF
TRBV10-3	NA	TRBJ1-1	NA	TGTGCCATCAGCGACTCCACCGCGAGGACTGAAGCTTTCTTT	CAISDSTARTEAFF
TRBV7-9	NA	TRBJ2-3	NA	TGTGCCAGCAGCAATAACCGGGACACAGATACGCAGTATTTT	CASSNNRDTDTQYF
TRBV30	NA	TRBJ1-5	NA	TGTGCCTGGAGTGTAGTATCTGGCGGGCAGCCCCAGCATTTT	CAWSVVSGGQPQHF
TRBV4-1	NA	TRBJ1-1	TRBD1	TGCGCCAGCAGCCAAGAGGGACAGCCTAACACTGAAGCTTTCTTT	CASSQEGQPNTEAFF
TRBV7-2	once	TRBJ2-1	NA	TGTGCCAGCAGCTTATTGCGGGGATACAATGAGCAGTTCTTC	CASSLLRGYNEQFF
TRBV4-1	NA	TRBJ1-4	NA	TGCGCCAGCAGCCAAGCCCAGGGGCATGAAAAACTGTTTTTT	CASSQAQGHEKLFF
TRBV28	NA	TRBJ1-2	NA	TGTGCCAGCAGACCGGACGTGGCGGGGGTCTACACCTTC	CASRPDVAGVYTF
TRBV5-1	NA	TRBJ1-2	TRBD1	TGCGCCAGCAGCATGACAGGGTTCTTGGATGGCTACACCTTC	CASSMTGFLDGYTF
TRBV2	NA	TRBJ1-1	NA	TGTGCCAGCAGTGAAGGGCGGGAGGGCACTGAAGCTTTCTTT	CASSEGREGTEAFF
TRBV5-8	NA	TRBJ2-1	NA	TGTGCCAGCAGCTTCGGGGAGGCCCTAGGGAGTGAGCAGTTCTTC	CASSFGEALGSEQFF
TRBV6-5	few	TRBJ1-2	TRBD1	TGTGCCAGCAGCCTCGGGACAGGGGATGGCTACACCTTC	CASSLGTGDGYTF
TRBV3-1/TRBV3-2	NA	TRBJ1-1	NA	TGTGCCAGCAGCCAAGATCTGGGAGGCAATGAAGCTTTCTTT	CASSQDLGGNEAFF
TRBV3-1/TRBV3-2	NA	TRBJ2-1	TRBD2	TGTGCCAGCAGCGGTGGGACTAGCGGCTCCTACAATGAGCAGTTCTTC	CASSGGTSGSYNEQFF
TRBV19	NA	TRBJ1-1	NA	TGTGCCAGTAGTATAGGACAGTTTAAAGGCACTGAAGCTTTCTTT	CASSIGQFKGTEAFF
TRBV5-1	NA	TRBJ2-7	NA	TGCGCCAGCACTACTCAGGGCCCTCCCTACGAGCAGTACTTC	CASTTQGPPYEQYF
TRBV29-1	once	TRBJ2-2	NA	TGCAGCGTGATCGAGGGGGTCACCGGCGGGGAGCTGTTTTTT	CSVIEGVTGGELFF
TRBV5-6	NA	TRBJ1-2	NA	TGTGCCAGCAGCTCGGACCCGGGACAAGGAAACTATGGCTACACCTTC	CASSSDPGQGNYGYTF
TRBV7-8	NA	TRBJ1-2	NA	TGTGCCAGCAGCAACCGTCCCGCCATCGGGGGTGGTGGCTACACCTTC	CASSNRPAIGGGGYTF
TRBV2	NA	TRBJ1-2	TRBD1	TGTGCCAGCAGTGAGACAGGGACTGCCCGACGGGATACCTATGGCTACACCTTC	CASSETGTARRDTYGYTF
TRBV28	NA	TRBJ1-2	TRBD1	TGTGCCAGCAGCACTTCTCCCGACAGGGTCAATGGCTACACCTTC	CASSTSPDRVNGYTF
TRBV19	NA	TRBJ1-2	TRBD1	TGTGCCAGCGGCATAAGGACAGGGATCTATGGCTACACCTTC	CASGIRTGIYGYTF
TRBV6-4	NA	TRBJ2-3	NA	TGTGCCAGCAGTGACTCGATGGCTAGCTTCCCCTTT	CASSDSMASFPF
TRBV5-1	NA	TRBJ1-1	TRBD1	TGCGCCAGCGGACTTTGGGACAGCAACACTGAAGCTTTCTTT	CASGLWDSNTEAFF
TRBV19	NA	TRBJ1-5	NA	TGTGCCAGTAGGATTGGGGGCGGTCAGCCCCAGCATTTT	CASRIGGGQPQHF
TRBV5-1	NA	TRBJ1-4	TRBD1	TGCGCCAGCAGCACCGGGACAGGGGGCGCGAGTGAAAAACTGTTTTTT	CASSTGTGGASEKLFF
TRBV6-6	once	TRBJ1-2	NA	TGTGCCAGCAGTTACCCCCCCCCGGGATATGGCTACACCTTC	CASSYPPPGYGYTF
TRBV4-2	NA	TRBJ2-5	TRBD2	TGTGCCAGCAGACTGGGACTAGCGGGGGCCCCGGCAGAGACCCAGTACTTC	CASRLGLAGAPAETQYF
TRBV27	NA	TRBJ2-3	TRBD2	TGTGCCAGCAGACCGGGGGGAGCAGATACGCAGTATTTT	CASRPGGADTQYF
TRBV7-2	NA	TRBJ2-4	NA	TGTGCCAGCAGCTTAGTCGTCGGAGGGGCGGAGGAGGTATTC	CASSLVVGGAEEVF
TRBV6-1	NA	TRBJ1-5	NA	TGTGCCAGCGGTGATCAGGGGAATCAGCCCCAGCATTTT	CASGDQGNQPQHF
TRBV5-1	NA	TRBJ1-1	NA	TGCGCCAGCAGCTTGGCTTCACTGCCTGGGAACACTGAAGCTTTCTTT	CASSLASLPGNTEAFF
TRBV2	once	TRBJ1-1	NA	TGTGCCAGCCACGGGGGGAGGGCGTCTGACACTGAAGCTTTCTTT	CASHGGRASDTEAFF
TRBV2	NA	TRBJ2-1	TRBD2	TGTGCCAGCTCCACGACAGAGCGGGGTGAGCAGTTCTTC	CASSTTERGEQFF
TRBV6-5	few	TRBJ2-7	TRBD1	TGTGCCAGCAGTAGGACAGGGGGGGGTACCTACGAGCAGTACTTC	CASSRTGGGTYEQYF
TRBV7-9	NA	TRBJ2-2	NA	TGTGCCAGCAGCTTAACCAGGGGAACCGGGGAGCTGTTTTTT	CASSLTRGTGELFF
TRBV5-1	NA	TRBJ1-2	TRBD1	TGCGCCAGCAGGTTCGGGACAGAGGATGGCTACACCTTC	CASRFGTEDGYTF
TRBV5-1	NA	TRBJ2-1	TRBD2	TGCGCCAGCAGCGGAAGCGGGGGGAGCTCCTACAATGAGCAGTTCTTC	CASSGSGGSSYNEQFF
TRBV7-9	NA	TRBJ2-7	TRBD1	TGTGCCAGCAGCCTTCAGGGGGCGTCCACCTACGAGCAGTACTTC	CASSLQGASTYEQYF
TRBV5-1	NA	TRBJ2-3	TRBD2	TGCGCCAGCAGCTCACGGACTAGCGGGGTCAGCACAGATACGCAGTATTTT	CASSSRTSGVSTDTQYF
TRBV5-1	once	TRBJ1-1	NA	TGCGCCAGCAGCTTGGCGGCGGGGGTGAACACTGAAGCTTTCTTT	CASSLAAGVNTEAFF
TRBV9	NA	TRBJ1-6	NA	TGTGCCAGCAGCGTAACAGGCCGAAGTAATTCACCCCTCCACTTT	CASSVTGRSNSPLHF
TRBV19	NA	TRBJ2-5	TRBD1	TGTGCCAGTAGTGGACAGGGGGAAGGGGTAGAGACCCAGTACTTC	CASSGQGEGVETQYF
TRBV20-1	NA	TRBJ2-2	NA	TGCAGTGCTCGAAGCTCCGGGGAGCTGTTTTTT	CSARSSGELFF
TRBV30	NA	TRBJ2-5	TRBD1	TGTGCCTGGAGGACCACAGGGGTTCGGTGGGAGACCCAGTACTTC	CAWRTTGVRWETQYF
TRBV18	NA	TRBJ2-7	TRBD2	TGTGCCAGCTCACCACCAGGGAGGGCCTACGAGCAGTACTTC	CASSPPGRAYEQYF
TRBV5-1	NA	TRBJ2-1	NA	TGCGCCAGCAGCTTGCGGCAGGCGTACAATGAGCAGTTCTTC	CASSLRQAYNEQFF
TRBV19	NA	TRBJ1-5	NA	TGTGCCAGTAGTAACTCGCGCAATCAGCCCCAGCATTTT	CASSNSRNQPQHF
TRBV15	NA	TRBJ2-3	NA	TGTGCCACCAGCAGAGATCTAGCCATCGGCACAGATACGCAGTATTTT	CATSRDLAIGTDTQYF
TRBV5-8	NA	TRBJ1-6	TRBD1	TGTGCCAGCAGCCCGGACAGGAGCTCCTATAATTCACCCCTCCACTTT	CASSPDRSSYNSPLHF
TRBV28	NA	TRBJ2-7	TRBD2	TGTGCCAGCAGTTCGTTTAGCGGGATAGTCTACGAGCAGTACTTC	CASSSFSGIVYEQYF
TRBV6-5	NA	TRBJ2-7	TRBD1	TGTGCCAGCAGTCCGGACAGGGGACCCTACGAGCAGTACTTC	CASSPDRGPYEQYF
TRBV14	NA	TRBJ2-6	NA	TGTGCCAGCAGCCAATGGCCCCGAGGTGGGGCCAACGTCCTGACTTTC	CASSQWPRGGANVLTF
TRBV6-5	NA	TRBJ2-5	NA	TGTGCCAGCAGTTACGGAGGAGTTATCCAAGAGACCCAGTACTTC	CASSYGGVIQETQYF